This T cell receptor beta chain was identified in a study of shared clonotypes between healthy human individuals (TCRdb year 2020). With respect to the entire study: The cohort comprised a couple of women and a few men aged 18 to 49 years. For each donor, CD4 naive and CD4 memory were each run on three plates, CD8 naive on two plates, and CD8 memory on one plate. Blood TCR repertoires of roughly five healthy adults were deeply sequenced to estimate repertoire size and the extent of clonotype sharing between individuals. Different laboratories and diverse techniques were used to prepare libraries and sequence TCR repertoires, to increase sequencing depth and limit assay-specific biases. Leukapheresis yielded between about 0.8 and 8.9 billion PBMCs per donor. What the work shows at the level of the full study, not this receptor alone: Because the study included a small number of donors, the genetic and exposure-history diversity represented was limited. Larger estimated clonotype richness was generally found for naive subsets than for memory subsets. Sampling was restricted to blood, and TCR repertoires in tissues likely differ from the TCR repertoires found in blood. Even with the large sequencing depth, rarefaction of the sorted-subset datasets indicated that sequencing was incomplete. When several donors were compared, the shared fraction of clonotypes was about 5% for naive CD4, approximately 3.5% for naive CD8, 2.3% for memory CD4, and 0.4% for memory CD8. Based on pairwise subsampling, the degree of clonotype sharing among donors was expected to be affected by sequencing depth. Clonotypes shared by all four sorted-subset donors showed higher generation probabilities than non-shared clonotypes.

TCR CDR3 regions were amplified from genomic DNA by multiplex PCR using the deep immunoSEQ assay. Extracted genomic DNA from each cell subset was distributed evenly across all wells of several immunoSEQ 96-well plates, and each plate was treated as a replicate. Each replicate PCR for sorted subsets received 150 to 250 ng genomic DNA, equal to roughly 29,000 T cell genomes. Purified libraries were quantified with a Qubit 3.0 fluorometer, sized on a Bioanalyzer 2100, and re-quantified with the KAPA Library Quantification kit. Every immunoSEQ 96-well plate was sequenced on a separate single-read 150-cycle Illumina NextSeq 550 flow cell. The study's own analysis went as follows. Because the immunoSEQ output held only junctional sequences and lacked quality scores, the filtering could not match the filtering applied to full-length reads. Sequences were annotated with PyIR, a Python wrapper for IgBLAST v1.9, using IMGT germline references to assign V/J genes and CDR3. Any read was removed if the V/J assignment was weak (E-value above 1e-6), the CDR3 was missing, or the read contained stop codons, out-of-frame junctions, or ambiguous translated residues. A V3J clonotype was defined by an identical inferred V gene, J gene, and CDR3 amino acid sequence. The percentage overlap between two repertoires was calculated by dividing the number of shared unique clonotypes by the size of the smaller repertoire. RTK rarefaction, the Chao1 estimator, and Recon v2.1 estimates of unobserved clonotypes were used to assess repertoire richness. Generation probabilities for all TCRbeta clonotypes obtained by the gDNA method from a handful of donors were computed using OLGA. Sourced from immuneACCESS, this table was stored by TCRdb with only in-frame sequences that have V and J called. A share of the clones is absent; for the studies checked, an unresolved V gene accounts for under half, and the remainder has no known explanation. The V and J calls and clone size are taken from that table; D and trimming were inferred from the DNA. The sample has 1,100,000 or so clones on record, around three quarters of them singletons. Approximately 0.56% of the sample is held by the ten biggest clonotypes.

Per the germline V gene, SQVTM is the CDR1 and ANQGSEA is the CDR2. Trimming leaves V shorter by 3 bases and J shorter by 4 bases, with the junction holding 8 bases beyond the gene matches. Measured from the cysteine to the phenylalanine, the CDR3 is 14 residues long. Here the CDR3 DNA is all that survives: 42 bases in frame from base 1. As for this clone: Its antigen has not been determined. Base-call qualities are not available, and no considerably larger clone is one nucleotide away.

Healthy HIV-negative adults with no recently reported acute infections or vaccinations were included as donors. Every donor was a Caucasian adult living in Nashville, Tennessee, USA. CD4+ T cells were enriched through magnetic negative selection, after which naive cells were positively selected on CD45RA and the remaining negative fraction served as the memory subset. Blood was obtained by leukapheresis, after which PBMCs were separated by Ficoll-Histopaque density gradient centrifugation and cryopreserved in liquid nitrogen vapor phase. Purity and quantity of every magnetically sorted T cell population were checked by analytical flow cytometry. Each sorted fraction had its genomic DNA isolated and then quantified by UV absorbance on a Nanodrop 2000c.

The chain was built from TRBV29-1 and TRBJ2-5, with 7 junctional bases fitting TRBD1. The sequencing sample was made of memory CD4+ T cells from PBMCs. The sample's cell subset or site label is to be understood as: CD45RA-negative fraction. This receptor was taken from a man aged 18 to 30 in good health. Some clones in this sample may be carry-over from other donors' samples. The nucleotide sequence is TGCAGCGTTGATACCAGACAGGGTGGAGAGACCCAGTACTTC. Its protein reads: CSVDTRQGGETQYF.